This T cell receptor (beta chain) was obtained from a study of Ad26.COV2.S vaccination and SARS-CoV-2 variants. Overall study: Donor was assigned to the Ad26.COV2.S arm of trial COV1001. Study conclusions and caveats: Spike-specific TCR breadth was greater after Ad26.COV2.S than placebo. For non-spike TCRs, breadth in vaccine recipients resembled that in placebo recipients.

Per the germline V gene, CDR1 is MNHEY and CDR2 is SVGEGT. V was clipped by 5 bases and J by 2 bases, with 19 bases between them. The CDR3 loop spans 16 amino acids. In its sample, this clone was seen once. Its antigen is still unknown. Treatment: approximately 18 received Ad26.COV2.S at low or high dose, single or two shots; five or six received placebo; per-sample allocation not given. Repertoires come from day 63 after the first vaccine or placebo injection. TCRdb keeps only in-frame clones here, not all; method: immunoSEQ multiplex PCR. The data hold approximately 240,000 clones, with approximately 88% observed a single time.

Sequenced material: peripheral blood, taken in a trial of Ad26.COV2.S vaccine versus placebo. The chain combines TRBV6-2 or TRBV6-3 with TRBJ2-7; D may be TRBD2 (7 bases). The clonotype originates from a person aged 18-60 years who received the Ad26.COV2.S COVID-19 vaccine or a placebo. CDR3: CASSTFTGRGPYEQYF. The CDR3 coding sequence is TGTGCCAGCAGTACCTTCACAGGGAGGGGCCCCTACGAGCAGTACTTC.